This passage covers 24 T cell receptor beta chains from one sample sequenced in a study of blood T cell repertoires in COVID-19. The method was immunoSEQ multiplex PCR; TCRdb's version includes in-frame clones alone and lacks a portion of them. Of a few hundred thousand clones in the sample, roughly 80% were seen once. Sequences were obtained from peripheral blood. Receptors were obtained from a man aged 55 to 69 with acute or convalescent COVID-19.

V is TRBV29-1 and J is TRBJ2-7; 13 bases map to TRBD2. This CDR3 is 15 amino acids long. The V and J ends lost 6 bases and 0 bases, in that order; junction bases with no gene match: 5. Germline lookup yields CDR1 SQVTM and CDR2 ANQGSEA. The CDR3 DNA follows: TGCAGCGTGGATGGACTAGCGGGAGTCTCCTACGAGCAGTACTTC. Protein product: CSVDGLAGVSYEQYF.

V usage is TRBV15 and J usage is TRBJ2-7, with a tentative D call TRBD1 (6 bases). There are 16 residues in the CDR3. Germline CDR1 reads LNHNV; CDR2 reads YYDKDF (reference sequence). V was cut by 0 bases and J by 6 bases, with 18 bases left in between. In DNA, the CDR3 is TGTGCCACCAGCAGAGATGGGGCCACTCGAGGGGGCGAGCAGTACTTC. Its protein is CATSRDGATRGGEQYF.

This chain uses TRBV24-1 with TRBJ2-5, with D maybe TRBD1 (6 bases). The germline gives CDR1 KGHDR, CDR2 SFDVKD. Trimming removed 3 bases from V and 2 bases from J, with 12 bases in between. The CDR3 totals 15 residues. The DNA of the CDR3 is TGTGCCACCAGTGATACCGGGACAACTCAAGAGACCCAGTACTTC. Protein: CATSDTGTTQETQYF.

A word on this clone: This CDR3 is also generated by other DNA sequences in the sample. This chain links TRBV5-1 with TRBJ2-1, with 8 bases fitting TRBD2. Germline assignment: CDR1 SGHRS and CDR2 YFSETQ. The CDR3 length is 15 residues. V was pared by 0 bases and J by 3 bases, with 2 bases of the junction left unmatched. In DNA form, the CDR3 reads TGCGCCAGCAGCTTGGGGCTAGCGGGCTACAATGAGCAGTTCTTC. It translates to CASSLGLAGYNEQFF.

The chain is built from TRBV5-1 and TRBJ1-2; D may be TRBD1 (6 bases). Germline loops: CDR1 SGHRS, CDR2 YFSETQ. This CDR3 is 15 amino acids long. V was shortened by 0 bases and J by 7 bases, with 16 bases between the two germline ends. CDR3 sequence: CASSLEPGARFGYTF. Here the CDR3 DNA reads TGCGCCAGCAGCTTGGAACCAGGGGCCAGGTTTGGCTACACCTTC.

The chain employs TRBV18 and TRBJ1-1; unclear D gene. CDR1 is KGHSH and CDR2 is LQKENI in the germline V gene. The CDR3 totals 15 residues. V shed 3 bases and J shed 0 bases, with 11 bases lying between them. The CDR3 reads CASSPNEALNTEAFF. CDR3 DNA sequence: TGTGCCAGCTCACCGAACGAGGCGCTGAACACTGAAGCTTTCTTT.

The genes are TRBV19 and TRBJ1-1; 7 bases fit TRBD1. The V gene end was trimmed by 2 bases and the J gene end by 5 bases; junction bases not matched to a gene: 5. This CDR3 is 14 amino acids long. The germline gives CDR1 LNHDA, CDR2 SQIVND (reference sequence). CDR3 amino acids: CASSIQRQGTEAFF. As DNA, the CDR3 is TGTGCCAGTAGTATACAAAGACAGGGTACTGAAGCTTTCTTT.

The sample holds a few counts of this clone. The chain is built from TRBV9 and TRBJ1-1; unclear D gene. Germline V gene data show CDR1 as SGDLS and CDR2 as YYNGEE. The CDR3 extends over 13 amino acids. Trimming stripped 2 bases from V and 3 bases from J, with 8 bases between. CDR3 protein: CASSVGVHTEAFF. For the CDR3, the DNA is TGTGCCAGCAGCGTCGGGGTACACACTGAAGCTTTCTTT.

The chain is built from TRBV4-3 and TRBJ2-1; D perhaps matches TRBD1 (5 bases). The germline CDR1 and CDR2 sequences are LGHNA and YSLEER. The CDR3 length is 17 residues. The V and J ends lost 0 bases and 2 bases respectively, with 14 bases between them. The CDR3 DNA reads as TGCGCCAGCAGCCAAGACGATGACAGTAGACCCTACAATGAGCAGTTCTTC. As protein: CASSQDDDSRPYNEQFF.

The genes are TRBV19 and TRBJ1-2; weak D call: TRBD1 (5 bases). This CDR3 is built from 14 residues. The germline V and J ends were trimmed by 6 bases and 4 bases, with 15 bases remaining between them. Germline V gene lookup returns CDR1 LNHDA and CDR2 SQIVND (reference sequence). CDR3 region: CASSLLQDGYGYTF. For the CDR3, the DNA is TGTGCCAGTAGCCTCTTACAGGATGGCTATGGCTACACCTTC.

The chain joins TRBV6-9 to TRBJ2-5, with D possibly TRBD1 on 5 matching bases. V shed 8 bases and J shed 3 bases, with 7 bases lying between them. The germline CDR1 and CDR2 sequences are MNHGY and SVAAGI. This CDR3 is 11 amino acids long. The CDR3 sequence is CASFREETQYF. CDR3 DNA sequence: TGTGCCAGCTTCAGGGAAGAGACCCAGTACTTC.

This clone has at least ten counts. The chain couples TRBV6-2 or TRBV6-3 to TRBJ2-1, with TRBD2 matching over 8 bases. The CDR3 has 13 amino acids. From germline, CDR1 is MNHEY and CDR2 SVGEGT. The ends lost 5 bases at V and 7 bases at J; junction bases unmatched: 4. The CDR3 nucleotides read TGTGCCAGCAGTCCGACTAGCGAGAATGAGCAGTTCTTC. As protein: CASSPTSENEQFF.

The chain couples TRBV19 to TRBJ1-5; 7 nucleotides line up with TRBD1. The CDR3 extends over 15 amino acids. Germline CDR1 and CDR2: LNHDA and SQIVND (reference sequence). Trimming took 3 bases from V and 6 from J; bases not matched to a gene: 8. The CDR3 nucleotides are TGTGCCAGTAGTATGCTCGACAGGGTTGGTCAGCCCCAGCATTTT. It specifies CASSMLDRVGQPQHF. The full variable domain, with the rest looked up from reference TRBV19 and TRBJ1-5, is DGGITQSPKYLFRKEGQNVTLSCEQNLNHDAMYWYRQDPGQGLRLIYYSQIVNDFQKGDIAEGYSVSREKKESFPLTVTSAQKNPTAFYLCASSMLDRVGQPQHFGDGTRLSIL.

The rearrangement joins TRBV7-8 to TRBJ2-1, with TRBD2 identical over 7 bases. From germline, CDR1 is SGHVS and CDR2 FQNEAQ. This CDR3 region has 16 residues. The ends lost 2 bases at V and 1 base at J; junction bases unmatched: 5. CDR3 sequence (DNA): TGTGCCAGCAGCTTACGGCGGGAGTTGTCCTACAATGAGCAGTTCTTC. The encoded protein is CASSLRRELSYNEQFF.

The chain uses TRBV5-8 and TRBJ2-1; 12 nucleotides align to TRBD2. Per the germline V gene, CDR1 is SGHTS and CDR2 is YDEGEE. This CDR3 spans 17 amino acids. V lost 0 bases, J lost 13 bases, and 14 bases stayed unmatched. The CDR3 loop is CASSLALGLAGNAGQFF. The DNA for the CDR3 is TGTGCCAGCAGCTTGGCCCTGGGACTAGCGGGCAACGCCGGCCAGTTCTTC.

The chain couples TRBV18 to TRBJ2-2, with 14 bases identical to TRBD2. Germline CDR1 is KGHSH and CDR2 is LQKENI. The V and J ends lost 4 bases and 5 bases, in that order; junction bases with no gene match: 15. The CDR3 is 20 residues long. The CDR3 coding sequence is TGTGCCAGCTCACGAAGACCCTCCGGGACTAGCGGGAGTCGTACCGGGGAGCTGTTTTTT. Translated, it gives CASSRRPSGTSGSRTGELFF.

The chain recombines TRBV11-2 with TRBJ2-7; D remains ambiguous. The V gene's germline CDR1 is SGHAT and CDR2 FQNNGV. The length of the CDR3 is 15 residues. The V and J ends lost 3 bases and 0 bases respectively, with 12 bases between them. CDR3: CASSFSKSGSYEQYF. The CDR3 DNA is TGTGCCAGCAGCTTCTCCAAATCGGGCTCCTACGAGCAGTACTTC.

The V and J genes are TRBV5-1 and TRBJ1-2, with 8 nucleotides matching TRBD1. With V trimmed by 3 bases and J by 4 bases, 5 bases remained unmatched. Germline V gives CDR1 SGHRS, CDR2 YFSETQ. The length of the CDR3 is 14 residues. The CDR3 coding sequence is TGCGCCAGCAGCTCCGGACAGGGCCCCTATGGCTACACCTTC. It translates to CASSSGQGPYGYTF.

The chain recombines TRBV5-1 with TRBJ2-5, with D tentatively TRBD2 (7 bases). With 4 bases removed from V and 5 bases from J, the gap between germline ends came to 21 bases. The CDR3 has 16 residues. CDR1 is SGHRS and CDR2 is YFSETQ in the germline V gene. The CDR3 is CASSARGGGAAETQYF. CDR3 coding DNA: TGCGCCAGCAGCGCTAGGGGTGGGGGGGCCGCGGAGACCCAGTACTTC.

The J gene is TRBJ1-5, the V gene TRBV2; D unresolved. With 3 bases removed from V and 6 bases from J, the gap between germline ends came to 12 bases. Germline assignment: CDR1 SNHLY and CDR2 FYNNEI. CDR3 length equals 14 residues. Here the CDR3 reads CASSEGTVGQPQHF. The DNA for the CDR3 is TGTGCCAGCAGTGAGGGCACCGTGGGTCAGCCCCAGCATTTT.

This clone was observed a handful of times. CDR3 residues: CASTLPGSRGGYTF. The CDR3 coding sequence is TGTGCCAGCACCCTACCGGGATCCCGAGGGGGCTACACCTTC. The genes are TRBV6-6 and TRBJ1-2; D is ambiguous. V was cut by 7 bases and J by 8 bases, with 20 bases left in between. CDR1 and CDR2 (germline): MNHNY, SVGAGI (reference sequence). This CDR3 is 14 amino acids long.

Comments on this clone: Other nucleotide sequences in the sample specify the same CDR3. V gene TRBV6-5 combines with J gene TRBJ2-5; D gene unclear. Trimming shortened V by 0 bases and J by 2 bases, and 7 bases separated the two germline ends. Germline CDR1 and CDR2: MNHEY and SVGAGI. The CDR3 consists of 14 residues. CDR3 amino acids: CASSYSFRQETQYF. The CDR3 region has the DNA TGTGCCAGCAGTTACTCTTTCCGTCAAGAGACCCAGTACTTC.

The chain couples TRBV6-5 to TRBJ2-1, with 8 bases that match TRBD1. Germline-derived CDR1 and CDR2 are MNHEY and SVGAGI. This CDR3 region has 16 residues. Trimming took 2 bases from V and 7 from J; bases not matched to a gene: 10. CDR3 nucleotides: TGTGCCAGCAGTTACGGGCGACAGGGGATTAGGAATGAGCAGTTCTTC. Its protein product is CASSYGRQGIRNEQFF.

The CDR3 DNA reads TGTGCCAGCGGCACTGAACCGGGACAGGGGGAAACTGAAGCTTTCTTT. Its protein product is CASGTEPGQGETEAFF. The rearrangement joins TRBV7-9 to TRBJ1-1; TRBD1 aligns across 11 bases. The CDR3 has 16 residues. The germline V gene has CDR1 SEHNR and CDR2 FQNEAQ (reference sequence). Trimming cost V 8 bases and J 5 bases; bases outside gene matches: 13.